This T cell receptor (beta chain) was observed in a study of T cell changes during pregnancy in multiple sclerosis. The repertoire was sequenced with immunoSEQ multiplex PCR; TCRdb's copy has only in-frame clones and lacks some. The data contain 40,000 to 45,000 clones, about 89% of them singletons. The V gene lost 8 bases and the J gene lost 4 bases, with 16 bases spanning the gap. Germline-derived CDR1 and CDR2 are SNHLY and FYNNEI. The CDR3 is 14 amino acids. The starting material was CD4+ T cells from peripheral blood mononuclear cells, obtained in the first trimester of pregnancy. The chain carries TRBV2 and TRBJ2-3, with D maybe TRBD1 (7 bases). The TCR originated in a female donor with multiple sclerosis, enrolled in a pregnancy study. The CDR3 DNA is TGTGCCAGCGAGGGAGGCGGGACAGCAGATACGCAGTATTTT. Its protein product is CASEGGGTADTQYF.